This T cell receptor beta chain stems from a study of T cell changes during pregnancy in multiple sclerosis. The CDR3 contains 15 residues. The V and J ends lost 0 bases and 3 bases respectively, with 8 bases between them. Germline V gene data show CDR1 as WSHSY and CDR2 as SAAADI. This table comes from immunoSEQ multiplex PCR, and its TCRdb copy is limited to in-frame clones, with some not included. The sample includes 95,000 to 150,000 clones, 80% to 95% of them seen just once. In this sample, this clone turned up once. The clonotype comes from a female donor with multiple sclerosis, enrolled in a pregnancy study. The sequencing here drew on peripheral blood, taken before pregnancy. The rearrangement links TRBV10-2 to TRBJ1-4; D may be TRBD1 (6 bases). This chain's CDR3 is CASSESQGSNEKLFF. The CDR3 DNA sequence: TGCGCCAGCAGTGAGTCACAGGGATCTAATGAAAAACTGTTTTTT.